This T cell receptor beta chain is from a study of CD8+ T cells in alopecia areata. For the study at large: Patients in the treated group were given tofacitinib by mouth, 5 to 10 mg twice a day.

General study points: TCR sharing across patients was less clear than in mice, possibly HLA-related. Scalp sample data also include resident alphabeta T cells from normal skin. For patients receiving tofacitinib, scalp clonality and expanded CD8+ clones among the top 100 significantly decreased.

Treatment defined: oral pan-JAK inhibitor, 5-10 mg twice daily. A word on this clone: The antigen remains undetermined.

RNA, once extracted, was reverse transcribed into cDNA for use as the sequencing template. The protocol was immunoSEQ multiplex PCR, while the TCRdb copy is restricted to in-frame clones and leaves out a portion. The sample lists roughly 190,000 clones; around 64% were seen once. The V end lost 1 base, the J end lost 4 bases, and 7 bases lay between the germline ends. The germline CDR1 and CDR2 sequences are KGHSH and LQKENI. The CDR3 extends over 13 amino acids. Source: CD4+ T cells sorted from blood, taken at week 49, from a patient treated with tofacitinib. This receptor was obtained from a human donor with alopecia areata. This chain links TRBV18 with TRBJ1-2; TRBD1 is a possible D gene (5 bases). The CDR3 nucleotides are TGTGCCAGCTCACCACAAGACAGCTATGGCTACACCTTC. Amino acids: CASSPQDSYGYTF.